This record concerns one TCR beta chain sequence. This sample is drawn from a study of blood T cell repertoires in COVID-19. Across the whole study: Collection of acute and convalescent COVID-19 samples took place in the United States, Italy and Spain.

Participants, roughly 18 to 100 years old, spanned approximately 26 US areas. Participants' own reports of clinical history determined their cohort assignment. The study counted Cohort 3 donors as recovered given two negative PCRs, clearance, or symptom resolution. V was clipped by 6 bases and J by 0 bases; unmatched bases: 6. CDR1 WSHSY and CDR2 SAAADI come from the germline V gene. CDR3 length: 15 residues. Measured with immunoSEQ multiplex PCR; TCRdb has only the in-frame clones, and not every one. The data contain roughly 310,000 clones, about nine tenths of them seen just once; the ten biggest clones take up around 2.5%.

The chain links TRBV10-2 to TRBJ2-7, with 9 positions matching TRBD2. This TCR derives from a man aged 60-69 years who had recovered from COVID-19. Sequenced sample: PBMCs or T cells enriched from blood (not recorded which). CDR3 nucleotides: TGCGCCAGCAGGGATAGGACTAGCGCCTCCTACGAGCAGTACTTC. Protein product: CASRDRTSASYEQYF.